This is a list of T cell receptor beta chains from one sample in a study of CD8+ T cells in alopecia areata. Profiled with immunoSEQ multiplex PCR; TCRdb holds only in-frame clones, not every one. The sample lists fewer than 150,000 clones; roughly 82% were seen once. The specimen comprised CD8+ T cells sorted from blood, sampled at week 4, from a patient treated with tofacitinib. The origin of the receptors is a human donor with alopecia areata. Both conserved end residues are part of each CDR3. The order of the fields is J gene, V gene, clone size, CDR3 protein. Size is stated for part of the rows, as once, few or many counts, or as a class when the clone is expanded.

J gene: TRBJ2-2; V gene: TRBV30; clone size: -; CDR3 protein: CAWSFDAGELFF
J gene: TRBJ1-2; V gene: TRBV2; clone size: -; CDR3 protein: CASTGVDYGYTF
J gene: TRBJ2-1; V gene: TRBV4-1; clone size: once; CDR3 protein: CASSQDPSGPSSYNEQFF
J gene: TRBJ2-2; V gene: TRBV7-9; clone size: -; CDR3 protein: CASSSRQGVTGELFF
J gene: TRBJ2-3; V gene: TRBV7-8; clone size: -; CDR3 protein: CASSNLAGATDTQYF
J gene: TRBJ1-2; V gene: TRBV14; clone size: -; CDR3 protein: CASSRTGVSNYGYTF
J gene: TRBJ2-1; V gene: TRBV2; clone size: -; CDR3 protein: CASSEGGQTLNEQFF
J gene: TRBJ2-1; V gene: TRBV23-1; clone size: -; CDR3 protein: CASSQINYRGAYNEQFF
J gene: TRBJ2-1; V gene: TRBV14; clone size: few; CDR3 protein: CASSHGPTARVDVRDLYNEQFF
J gene: TRBJ2-7; V gene: TRBV6-5; clone size: -; CDR3 protein: CASSPGQGKYEQYF
J gene: TRBJ2-3; V gene: TRBV23-1; clone size: -; CDR3 protein: CASRLQPRVAVDTQYF
J gene: TRBJ2-7; V gene: TRBV4-2; clone size: -; CDR3 protein: CASSPSQGGADNEQYF
J gene: TRBJ2-1; V gene: TRBV5-1; clone size: -; CDR3 protein: CASSLGSNEQFF
J gene: TRBJ2-1; V gene: TRBV7-9; clone size: once; CDR3 protein: CASSPPTSVQEFF
J gene: TRBJ2-3; V gene: TRBV6-5; clone size: -; CDR3 protein: CASSYSPGTSTDTQYF
J gene: TRBJ1-6; V gene: TRBV4-1; clone size: -; CDR3 protein: CASSQNSGTGGSPLHF
J gene: TRBJ2-3; V gene: TRBV7-3; clone size: -; CDR3 protein: CASSVKPGTSTDTQYF
J gene: TRBJ2-3; V gene: TRBV5-1; clone size: -; CDR3 protein: CASSSPTGGPSTDTQYF
J gene: TRBJ2-7; V gene: TRBV7-9; clone size: -; CDR3 protein: CASSPRSGRLYEQYF
J gene: TRBJ1-2; V gene: TRBV10-1; clone size: -; CDR3 protein: CASSGLLGVTYGYTF
J gene: TRBJ2-3; V gene: TRBV19; clone size: -; CDR3 protein: CASSRRGSTDTQYF
J gene: TRBJ2-3; V gene: TRBV6-4; clone size: -; CDR3 protein: CASSDRTGSTDTQYF
J gene: TRBJ1-1; V gene: TRBV14; clone size: -; CDR3 protein: CASSQLNTEAFF
J gene: TRBJ1-3; V gene: TRBV23-1; clone size: -; CDR3 protein: CASSQSISLSGNTIYF
J gene: TRBJ2-2; V gene: TRBV5-4; clone size: -; CDR3 protein: CASRGDRTGELFF
J gene: TRBJ1-1; V gene: TRBV4-3; clone size: -; CDR3 protein: CASSQERITEAFF
J gene: TRBJ2-5; V gene: TRBV4-1; clone size: -; CDR3 protein: CASSQFTGGHETQYF
J gene: TRBJ2-5; V gene: TRBV13; clone size: -; CDR3 protein: CASSEKGETQYF
J gene: TRBJ2-2; V gene: TRBV29-1; clone size: -; CDR3 protein: CSARGDTGELFF
J gene: TRBJ1-1; V gene: TRBV27; clone size: -; CDR3 protein: CASSPGTANTEAFF
J gene: TRBJ2-7; V gene: TRBV11-2; clone size: -; CDR3 protein: CASSPPGRGYEQYF
J gene: TRBJ2-2; V gene: TRBV7-9; clone size: few; CDR3 protein: CASSLGVGELFF
J gene: TRBJ1-1; V gene: TRBV19; clone size: -; CDR3 protein: CASSKTGRSTEAFF
J gene: TRBJ2-7; V gene: TRBV27; clone size: -; CDR3 protein: CASSPQGGEQYF
J gene: TRBJ2-2; V gene: TRBV2; clone size: -; CDR3 protein: CASSERAAGELFF
J gene: TRBJ1-1; V gene: TRBV4-3; clone size: -; CDR3 protein: CASSRNTGDMNTEAFF
J gene: TRBJ1-2; V gene: TRBV5-4; clone size: -; CDR3 protein: CASSLEQNVWGYTF
J gene: TRBJ2-3; V gene: TRBV27; clone size: many; CDR3 protein: CASSLGNTDTQYF
J gene: TRBJ1-1; V gene: TRBV18; clone size: few; CDR3 protein: CASSPAAGTWNTEAFF
J gene: TRBJ1-1; V gene: TRBV15; clone size: -; CDR3 protein: CASSSDRGPFTEAFF
J gene: TRBJ1-2; V gene: TRBV7-2; clone size: few; CDR3 protein: CASNRRTGESYGYTF
J gene: TRBJ1-1; V gene: TRBV4-1; clone size: -; CDR3 protein: CASSQDVDIRNTEAFF
J gene: TRBJ2-5; V gene: TRBV7-6; clone size: -; CDR3 protein: CASSLLEGKETQYF
J gene: TRBJ2-7; V gene: TRBV4-1; clone size: -; CDR3 protein: CASSQAGFNEQYF
J gene: TRBJ2-7; V gene: TRBV7-9; clone size: -; CDR3 protein: CASSLDRAYEQYF
J gene: TRBJ1-1; V gene: TRBV4-1; clone size: once; CDR3 protein: CASSQEHTGTGREAFF
J gene: TRBJ2-2; V gene: TRBV6-5; clone size: -; CDR3 protein: CASSYRENTGELFF
J gene: TRBJ1-4; V gene: TRBV7-9; clone size: -; CDR3 protein: CASSLPGTAHEKLFF
J gene: TRBJ2-1; V gene: TRBV7-9; clone size: -; CDR3 protein: CASSLRGGALDEQFF
J gene: TRBJ2-7; V gene: TRBV7-2; clone size: -; CDR3 protein: CASSLIPSGASSYEQYF
J gene: TRBJ1-4; V gene: TRBV6-5; clone size: -; CDR3 protein: CASSYSDNEKLFF